This section outlines one T cell receptor (beta chain) sequence together with its context. This clone occurred once. Its antigen is still unknown. There are no base qualities to consult, and no much larger clone falls within one base. At the junction V is shortened by 3 bases and J by 3 bases, with 9 bases in between. Per the germline V gene (reference sequence), LNHNV is the CDR1 and YYDKDF is the CDR2. Spanning cysteine to phenylalanine, the CDR3 consists of 15 amino acids. Solely the CDR3 DNA is kept, with 45 bases framed from the first base. In total, 500 to 700 healthy bone marrow donors made up the cohort. At the time of sampling, all cohort members were nominally healthy, though unrecorded immune exposures were likely present. The donor tested CMV seronegative and was one of the 352 seronegative cohort members. Every donor gave a peripheral blood sample, and the peripheral blood mononuclear cells from that sample were used for TCR beta sequencing. Genomic DNA was extracted from the blood cell samples with the Qiagen DNeasy Blood Extraction Kit.

The library relied on the immunoSEQ multiplex PCR assay. A mixture of 60 forward primers for TCR Vbeta segments and 13 reverse primers for TCR Jbeta segments was used in the multiplex PCR. The CDR3 region of rearranged TCR beta genes was amplified from genomic DNA with a multiplex PCR assay. The Illumina HiSeq System was used to sequence the amplified TCR beta libraries as 87-base-pair reads. The study's own analysis went as follows. A later analysis counted some 80 million unique TCR beta chains across the 500 to 850 repertoires, and some 11 million of these chains were shared by at least two donors. To remove PCR and sequencing errors, raw reads were error-corrected and collapsed into unique sequences using a nearest-neighbor algorithm that merged closely related sequences. CDR3 sequences were aligned to IMGT reference sequences to assign V, D and J gene segments. For a sequence to be retained, at least a six-nucleotide match to both a V gene segment and a J gene segment was required. A rearrangement was called productive if the CDR3 had no stop codons and remained in frame with V and J, and every other rearrangement was called non-productive. Following IMGT convention, CDR3 was defined as the stretch from the second conserved V-encoded cysteine to the conserved J-encoded phenylalanine. Sequences without an unambiguous match to a single V gene segment were excluded from the earlier analysis of about 640 of the donors. In an earlier analysis of a few hundred of the donors, V segments were called functional above 56.7% productive rearrangements and were called segregating when the between-donor standard deviation exceeded 5%. To diagnose cytomegalovirus status from the catalog of TCR beta chain sequences, a statistical classification framework was built. In a later analysis, TCR nucleotide sequences were compared against IMGT/GENE-DB human TR gene sequences so that V and J genes could be assigned. A later analysis assigned CDR3 sequences and most-parsimonious VDJ recombination scenarios with the TCRdist pipeline. In a later analysis, every TCR beta chain was defined by the combination of its CDR3 amino acid sequence and its V-gene family, and reads without a unique V-gene family were dropped. As a way to deal with suspected cross-contamination and a sequencing artifact, a later analysis dropped 450 to 700 nucleotide sequences that were highly shared and had low generation probability. For each public chain, a later analysis derived a clonal expansion index from normalized ranks of inferred template counts within each repertoire. In a later analysis, generation probabilities were computed with a VDJ recombination model fitted to out-of-frame rearrangements, and the resulting probabilities were checked against IGoR. In a later analysis, TCR-TCR, TCR-HLA and TCR-CMV co-occurrence was scored with hypergeometric tests, and a repertoire-size bias correction was applied to TCR pairs. In a later analysis, false discovery rates were estimated by permuting HLA or CMV assignments 20 times. A later analysis grouped co-occurring TCRs with DBSCAN, adding TCRdist sequence similarity when clustering within HLA-allele-positive subsets. Co-occurrence clustering excluded repertoires with fewer than 30,000 or more than 120,000 public chains, plus five with anomalous nucleotide sharing. TCRdb took this table from immuneACCESS and kept in-frame rearrangements with V and J called. Such tables lack part of the clones; where checked against another copy, unresolved V genes explain under half of the gap, and the rest is unexplained. That table gives V, J and clone size, and the DNA gave D and trimming. Across this sample there are 150,000 to 200,000 clones, with about 80% seen only once. The top ten clonotypes cover under 3% of the sample.

This sample stems from a study of cytomegalovirus exposure and HLA in healthy donors (dated by TCRdb to the late 2010s). Study-wide context: An earlier analysis of some 550 of the donors reported approximately 300 Gb of sequence data and approximately 110 million unique TCR beta sequences from 190 million or so T cells. An early release covering more than 500 HLA-typed donors comprised approximately 290 gigabases of sequencing data and approximately 80 million unique TCR sequences. Among the approximately 430 genotyped donors, more than 70% belonged to the genetic ancestry cluster associated with self-reported Caucasian donors. The aim of the study was to test whether cataloging public T cell receptors could identify signatures of past pathogen exposure. The T cell repertoires of 550 to 850 subjects were profiled by immunosequencing and related to cytomegalovirus serostatus. A separate validation cohort of roughly 120 different subjects was used in addition to the approximately 610-subject first cohort. To predict cytomegalovirus infection status, the study brought together high-throughput TCR immunosequencing, statistical association of individual TCRs with disease status, and machine learning. In a later analysis, previously published TCR beta repertoires from roughly 710 donors were re-analyzed and high-resolution HLA genotyping was added so that TCR occurrence patterns could be studied. Rather than using new phenotypic data, the later analysis identified candidate immune exposures from TCR beta sequences and from how often those sequences occurred across donors. To decide whether each TCR beta V gene segment behaved as functional or pseudogenic, an earlier analysis of approximately 590 of the donors relied on high-throughput TCR beta sequencing. Donor age, sex, ethnicity and CMV serostatus were compiled alongside the repertoire data. In a later genetic analysis, genome-wide SNP genotypes for about 55% of the 666 donors were used, and that subset was treated as a discovery cohort. All discovery cohort repertoires had been generated on a single sequencing platform. HLA typing covered class I and class II loci at four-digit resolution. The number of typed donors differed by locus: about 620-630 for A, B, C, DRB1 and DQB1; 500 to 550 for DQA1; approximately 600 for DPA1; and about 470 for DPB1. Five DR-DQ haplotypes were treated as single units for association and clustering because of strong linkage in the cohort. Among 398 genotyped donors of the cohort, an average of around 240,000 unique TCR beta nucleotide sequences was sequenced per donor, of which about 18% were non-productive.

General study outcomes and caveats: In an earlier analysis of 587 of the donors, most TCR beta V segments appeared in productive rearrangements about 87% or about 30% of the time, broadly matching IMGT annotations. Some IMGT-functional V segments, including TRBV6-2 and TRBV6-3, could not be told apart with the 87-base-pair reads, so those segments were excluded. Some 15 rarely observed V segments, including chromosome 9 orphons, were excluded from the earlier analysis of several hundred of the donors because counts were too low. In this cohort, only TCR beta chains were sequenced, and detectable features were limited by the absence of alpha or paired-chain data. A further reported finding was that TCR beta sequences accurately predicted the HLA-A and HLA-B alleles for most subjects in the first cohort. In a later analysis, the rate of TCR association differed among HLA loci, with DRB1 alleles having the most associated TCRs and HLA-C alleles having the fewest. An association between a missense DCLRE1C variant and V-gene and J-gene trimming of TCR beta chains was found in a later genetic analysis and replicated in an independent cohort. A later analysis associated 16,951 TCR beta sequences with specific HLA alleles at a false discovery rate of 0.05. In a later analysis, HLA-associated TCR beta chains showed more clonal expansion and lower generation probabilities than non-associated chains that were equally common. Cytomegalovirus status was reported to be diagnosed by the classifier with high specificity and sensitivity in both the original and validation cohorts. Linkage disequilibrium might explain the correlated functional status among segregating V segments, but an unknown experimental factor could not be ruled out. In vitro tests confirmed that a few of the cytomegalovirus-associated TCR beta chains recognize cytomegalovirus antigens. A cluster of highly shared sequence variants was judged likely to represent a technical artifact of the sequencing pipeline. Presence/absence analyses assumed roughly uniform sequencing depth across donors, an assumption that may not hold. For the cohort, immune exposure information was limited to CMV serostatus. The authors suggested that the approach could potentially be extended to other disease states and immunological phenotypes. In a later genetic analysis, fewer N-insertions in productive TCRs were reported among donors in an Asian-associated ancestry cluster than the approximately 710-donor mean. A later analysis reported that several top co-occurrence clusters appeared linked to parvovirus B19, influenza, CMV and Epstein-Barr virus. Because HLA typing was missing for some donors at each locus, association tests included only the typed subset. Most TCR sequences were seen in very few donors, while some public TCRs were found in many individuals. Most CMV-associated TCR beta chains appeared to be HLA-restricted in a later analysis, and the HLA associations seemed to be driven largely by CMV exposure. The study gave a list of some 150 TCR beta chains associated with cytomegalovirus. When HLA alleles, especially DR and DQ, strongly co-occurred, attributing TCR associations to individual alleles was difficult.

Sequenced input: PBMCs. The source of this sequence is a woman between 50 and 59 years old in good health and CMV-seronegative. The sequence is built from TRBV15 and TRBJ1-6, and possibly TRBD1, on 5 matching bases. The CDR3 reads as follows: CATSSRVVYNSPLHF. The DNA reads TGTGCCACCAGCAGCAGGGTTGTCTATAATTCACCCCTCCACTTT. With the portions outside the CDR3 filled from the reference TRBV15 and TRBJ1-6 genes, the complete variable region becomes DAMVIQNPRYQVTQFGKPVTLSCSQTLNHNVMYWYQQKSSQAPKLLFHYYDKDFNNEADTPDNFQSRRPNTSFCFLDIRSPGLGDTAMYLCATSSRVVYNSPLHFGNGTRLTVT.